Listed below are T cell receptor beta chains from one sample, sequenced in a study of TIL therapy for anti-PD-1-resistant metastatic lung cancer. Libraries were prepared by immunoSEQ multiplex PCR; TCRdb keeps only in-frame clonotypes and omits some of them. The table lists approximately 53,000 clones, 70% to 85% of them singletons, with roughly 5% in the top ten. This sample comprised blood, obtained at baseline. The receptors derive from a woman aged 30-79 years with non-small cell lung cancer. The CDR3 runs from the conserved cysteine through the conserved F or W. Each record gives: clone size, CDR3 length, D gene, J gene, V gene, CDR3 protein, CDR3 DNA. The D gene is left open where the match is weak. Some rows have no size entry. The others give once, few or many, or a class for an expanded clone.

NA,13,NA,TRBJ2-5,TRBV7-2,CASSLVGGETQYF,TGTGCCAGCAGCTTAGTGGGAGGCGAGACCCAGTACTTC
NA,12,NA,TRBJ1-2,TRBV29-1,CSVDRAGYGYTF,TGCAGCGTTGACAGGGCTGGCTATGGCTACACCTTC
few,15,TRBD1,TRBJ1-4,TRBV7-6,CASAPGQTTNEKLFF,TGTGCCAGCGCCCCGGGACAGACAACTAATGAAAAACTGTTTTTT
NA,14,NA,TRBJ2-7,TRBV6-5,CASSYGGISYEQYF,TGTGCCAGCAGTTACGGGGGCATATCCTACGAGCAGTACTTC
NA,15,TRBD1,TRBJ1-1,TRBV5-4,CASSLGTGGNTEAFF,TGTGCCAGCAGCTTGGGGACAGGGGGGAACACTGAAGCTTTCTTT
NA,15,TRBD1,TRBJ2-7,TRBV11-2,CASSQRDRGGYEQYF,TGTGCCAGCAGCCAACGGGACAGGGGGGGCTACGAGCAGTACTTC
NA,16,NA,TRBJ1-5,TRBV2,CASSDRRGRSNQPQHF,TGTGCCAGCAGTGATAGGCGGGGCCGTAGCAATCAGCCCCAGCATTTT
NA,14,TRBD1,TRBJ1-2,TRBV2,CASSPTGGGKGYTF,TGTGCCAGCAGTCCGACAGGGGGCGGTAAGGGCTACACCTTC
NA,14,TRBD2,TRBJ2-3,TRBV19,CASKTGGRTDTQYF,TGTGCCAGTAAGACGGGGGGGCGCACAGATACGCAGTATTTT
NA,16,NA,TRBJ1-3,TRBV7-8,CASSLRPTQPGNTIYF,TGTGCCAGCAGCTTACGTCCAACTCAACCTGGAAACACCATATATTTT
NA,17,TRBD2,TRBJ2-1,TRBV2,CASSEPTTSVSYNEQFF,TGTGCCAGCAGTGAACCCACTACTAGCGTCTCCTACAATGAGCAGTTCTTC
NA,13,NA,TRBJ2-5,TRBV14,CASSRFDSSPQYF,TGTGCCAGCAGCCGCTTTGACTCGTCGCCCCAGTACTTC
once,15,NA,TRBJ2-6,TRBV13,CASSLEGSGANVLTF,TGTGCCAGCAGCTTAGAAGGCTCTGGGGCCAACGTCCTGACTTTC